This T cell receptor beta chain was sequenced for a study of T cell responses to AZD1222 COVID-19 vaccine. General observations from the study: Epitopes outside B.1.351 and B.1.1.7 mutated regions reportedly drew nearly half of spike TCRs. Following two doses of AZD1222, Spike-specific TCR breadth and depth rose. The peak T cell response came first, and repertoires were sampled only after it. Donors were chiefly white British, with a greater number of females, and clonal diversity was perhaps underestimated.

The CDR3 length is 14 residues. J was trimmed by 2 bases and V by 2 bases; bases with no gene match: 0. The germline CDR1 and CDR2 sequences are MGHRA and YSYEKL. This table comes from immunoSEQ multiplex PCR, and its TCRdb copy is limited to in-frame clones, with some not included. This table has about 76,000 clones, approximately 80% appearing once. As regards this clone: What it binds is not known.

The V gene is TRBV4-1, the J gene TRBJ1-1; 9 bases line up with TRBD1. The sample consisted of peripheral blood, taken 28 days after the second dose of the MenACWY control vaccine. The sequence was collected from an adult who received the MenACWY meningococcal vaccine as a control. The CDR3 nucleotides are TGCGCCAGCAGCCAAACAGGGGGCAACACTGAAGCTTTCTTT. This codes for CASSQTGGNTEAFF.